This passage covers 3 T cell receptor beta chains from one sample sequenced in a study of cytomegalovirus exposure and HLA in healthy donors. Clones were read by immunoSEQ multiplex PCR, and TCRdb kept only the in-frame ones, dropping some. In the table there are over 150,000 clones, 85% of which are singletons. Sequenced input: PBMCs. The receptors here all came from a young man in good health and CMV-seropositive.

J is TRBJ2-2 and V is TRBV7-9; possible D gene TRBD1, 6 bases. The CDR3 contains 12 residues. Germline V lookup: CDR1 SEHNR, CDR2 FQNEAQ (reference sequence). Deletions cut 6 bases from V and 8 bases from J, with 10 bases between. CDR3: CASRNGQGELFF. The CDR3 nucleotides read TGTGCCAGCAGGAATGGACAGGGGGAGCTGTTTTTT.

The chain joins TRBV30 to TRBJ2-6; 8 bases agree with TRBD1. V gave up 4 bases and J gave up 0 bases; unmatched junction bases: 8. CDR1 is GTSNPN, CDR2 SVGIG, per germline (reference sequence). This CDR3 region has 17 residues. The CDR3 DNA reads TGTGCCTGGACGTATCAGGGGGCGTCCTCTGGGGCCAACGTCCTGACTTTC. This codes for CAWTYQGASSGANVLTF.

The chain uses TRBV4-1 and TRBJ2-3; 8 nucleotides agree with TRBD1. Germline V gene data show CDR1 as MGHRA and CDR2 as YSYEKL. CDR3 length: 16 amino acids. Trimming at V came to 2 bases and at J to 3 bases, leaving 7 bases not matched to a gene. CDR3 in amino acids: CASSQFDRGNTDTQYF. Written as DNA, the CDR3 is TGCGCCAGCAGCCAATTCGACAGGGGTAATACAGATACGCAGTATTTT.